The T cell receptor beta chain described here comes from a study of T cell responses to AZD1222 COVID-19 vaccine. In the study overall: Second doses were pooled across both intervals (about 4 or about 12 weeks). Points from the study as a whole: A mostly white British donor set with more females was recruited, and clonal diversity was possibly underestimated.

With 4 bases removed from V and 8 bases from J, the gap between germline ends came to 23 bases. Germline-derived CDR1 and CDR2 are SQVTM and ANQGSEA. The CDR3 sequence is 16 residues long. About this clone itself: Its antigen is not known.

Profiling relied on immunoSEQ multiplex PCR, and the TCRdb table lists in-frame clones only, not all of them. Of 110,000 or so clones in the sample, approximately 88% were seen once. The sequence was collected from an adult in good health. J is TRBJ1-4 and V is TRBV29-1, with D possibly matching TRBD1 (6 bases). The material sequenced was peripheral blood, taken on day 0 of AZD1222 vaccination. DNA of the CDR3: TGCAGCGTTGGGAACGTTCAGAGGGGGGCTGGAGAAAAACTGTTTTTT. Translated: CSVGNVQRGAGEKLFF.